The clone carrying this T cell receptor beta chain was found many times. The antigen is unknown. This sample was taken from a study of T cell repertoires in cytomegalovirus infection. Germline V lookup: CDR1 SGHVS, CDR2 FNYEAQ. V gave up 5 bases and J gave up 0 bases, with 11 bases separating them. The CDR3 has 14 residues. TCRdb analysed the reads with MiXCR anew, one entry per CDR3 protein. The sample consists of 110,000 to 150,000 distinct CDR3 sequences, about 32% of them appearing once. The sample consisted of CD8+ T cells from cultured PBMCs, taken from culture after CMV antigen stimulation. The sequence was collected from a human donor in good health (CMV status not recorded). Some clones in this sample may be carry-over from other donors' samples. This chain links TRBV7-6 with TRBJ2-7; TRBD2 is a possible D gene (6 bases). The DNA of the CDR3 is TGTGCCAGCAGCCCGGGACTCAACTCCTACGAGCAGTACTTC. Amino acid sequence: CASSPGLNSYEQYF.